This T cell receptor (beta chain) was observed in a study of blood T cells in healthy people across ages. With respect to this clonotype: Antigen specificity is unknown.

A minimum of 6.5 million PBMCs was isolated per sample. General study results and limits: Both naive CD4+ cell counts and diversity were greater in long-lived donors than in aged donors.

With a J-beta primer mix and a sample-barcoded 5' primer, a second PCR ran roughly 7 to 11 cycles. MiXCR was run by TCRdb on the 5' RACE reads, yielding one entry per CDR3 protein. The sample records over 500,000 distinct CDR3 sequences, roughly a quarter being singletons. V lost 4 bases and J lost 7, with 10 bases in between. CDR1 is DFQATT, CDR2 SNEGSKA, per germline (reference sequence). This CDR3 spans 12 amino acids. The data were also submitted as part of a second study, on T cells of mothers and their children. That source adds: A second PCR was performed with the M1S primer. This primer added sample barcodes and 2-4 random nucleotides.

Sequencing was carried out using blood. This clonotype was obtained from a boy younger than 10 in good health. This chain joins TRBV20-1 and TRBJ1-4, with D maybe TRBD1 (6 bases). CDR3 sequence: CSANRDGEKLFF. The CDR3 DNA follows: TGCAGTGCTAACAGGGACGGTGAAAAACTGTTTTTT.